A selection of T cell receptor beta chains follows, all from one sample in a study of OX40 agonist ivuxolimab in advanced cancers. Clones were read by immunoSEQ multiplex PCR, and TCRdb kept only the in-frame ones, dropping some. The sample has approximately 80,000 clones, about 90% seen once. This specimen was CD4+ or CD8+ T cells sorted from blood, taken in a trial of the OX40 agonist ivuxolimab. These receptors all come from an adult with an advanced solid tumor such as melanoma, head and neck, liver or kidney cancer. CDR3s include the opening cysteine and the closing phenylalanine or tryptophan. D genes are given only for firm matches. Size values are once, few and many counts, or a class for expanded clones, and some rows have none.

J,size,V,D,DNA,CDR3
TRBJ2-5,NA,TRBV19,NA,TGTGCCAGTAGTATAGGGGGGGGCACAGAGACCCAGTACTTC,CASSIGGGTETQYF
TRBJ2-7,NA,TRBV5-5,TRBD2,TGTGCCAGCAGCTTGATTTTTAGCGGGGGCGAGCAGTACTTC,CASSLIFSGGEQYF
TRBJ1-1,NA,TRBV6-1,NA,TGTGCCACAGATGAGTTTACCGGGACGGGGGCTTTCTTT,CATDEFTGTGAFF
TRBJ1-1,few,TRBV29-1,NA,TGCAGCGTTGCTTCCAGGGGGAACACTGAAGCTTTCTTT,CSVASRGNTEAFF
TRBJ1-2,NA,TRBV25-1,TRBD1,TGTGCCAGCATCGGGCAGGGGGGATTACATGGCTACACCTTC,CASIGQGGLHGYTF
TRBJ2-5,NA,TRBV10-1,NA,TGCGCCAGTGGACAGACTCAAGAGACCCAGTACTTC,CASGQTQETQYF
TRBJ1-6,NA,TRBV9,NA,TGTGCCAGCAGCGTAACCGGGAACGAAGGTTCACCCCTCCACTTT,CASSVTGNEGSPLHF
TRBJ1-1,few,TRBV25-1,NA,TGTGCCGCCTTACAACCGGGGAGGACTGAAGCTTTCTTT,CAALQPGRTEAFF
TRBJ1-1,NA,TRBV5-1,NA,TGCGCCAGCAGCCGCGAACTGGGGAGCACTGAAGCTTTCTTT,CASSRELGSTEAFF
TRBJ2-7,NA,TRBV29-1,NA,TGCAGCGTTGAACTGGACGGACGGGGCACCTACGAGCAGTACTTC,CSVELDGRGTYEQYF
TRBJ2-2,NA,TRBV5-1,NA,TGCGCCAGCAGCTTGTCTTCCTCCTTCGACAGGATCACCGGGGAGCTGTTTTTT,CASSLSSSFDRITGELFF
TRBJ1-2,NA,TRBV9,NA,TGTGCCAGCAGCGTGAATGAGGGCAGGGGTATAGACTATGGCTACACCTTC,CASSVNEGRGIDYGYTF
TRBJ1-1,NA,TRBV5-4,NA,TGTGCCAGCAGCGCGGGTGCCGGGGGGGGGAACACTGAAGCTTTCTTT,CASSAGAGGGNTEAFF
TRBJ2-7,NA,TRBV10-3,NA,TGTGCCATCAAGCGGACTCTGGCCGACCGGGGCCACTTC,CAIKRTLADRGHF
TRBJ1-1,NA,TRBV5-1,NA,TGCGCCAGCAGCCCAGCCTGGGCGGGCACTGAAGCTTTCTTT,CASSPAWAGTEAFF
TRBJ2-7,NA,TRBV9,NA,TGTGCCAGCAGCGTAGGGGCTAGCGCCAGCTCCTACGAGCAGTACTTC,CASSVGASASSYEQYF
TRBJ2-7,NA,TRBV7-9,NA,TGTGCCAGCAGCTTATTGGAGGGTGGGAGCTCCTACGAGCAGTACTTC,CASSLLEGGSSYEQYF
TRBJ2-1,NA,TRBV18,NA,TGTGCCAGCTCACCGAACAATGAGCAGTTCTTC,CASSPNNEQFF
TRBJ1-3,NA,TRBV19,NA,TGTGCCACGCAAAGAGACCTCTCTGGAAACACCATATATTTT,CATQRDLSGNTIYF
TRBJ1-1,NA,TRBV7-3,NA,TGTGCCAGCAGAGGAGGAGTGAACACTGAAGCTTTCTTT,CASRGGVNTEAFF
TRBJ1-1,NA,TRBV27,NA,TGTGCCAGTCGGGACCGACTTATTTTGAACACTGAAGCTTTCTTT,CASRDRLILNTEAFF
TRBJ2-7,NA,TRBV2,NA,TGTGCCAGCAGTGACCTCTTCCTCTGGGAGCAGTACTTC,CASSDLFLWEQYF
TRBJ1-2,NA,TRBV5-6,NA,TGTGCCAGCAGCTCATCCCGCAGGACCTCTAACTATGGCTACACCTTC,CASSSSRRTSNYGYTF
TRBJ1-2,NA,TRBV27,NA,TGTGCCAGCAGCCCGGCAGGACAGAACTATGGCTACACCTTC,CASSPAGQNYGYTF
TRBJ2-7,NA,TRBV29-1,TRBD2,TGCAGCGTTGCTAGCGGGAATGTGCAGTACTTC,CSVASGNVQYF
TRBJ2-1,NA,TRBV2,NA,TGTGCCAGCAGTGACGGATACTCCTACAATGAGCAGTTCTTC,CASSDGYSYNEQFF
TRBJ2-1,NA,TRBV9,TRBD2,TGTGCCAGCAGCGTAGGTACTAGCGGTTACAATGAGCAGTTCTTC,CASSVGTSGYNEQFF